The next 26 T cell receptor beta chains were all read from a single sample in a study of T-cell memory formation after mild COVID-19. TCRdb independently ran MiXCR on the 5' RACE reads; one entry per CDR3 protein. The sample shows fewer than 350,000 distinct CDR3 sequences, approximately 8% of them seen only once. Sequencing used PBMCs or a T cell subset sorted from them (not recorded which). The receptor set was obtained from a man between 18 and 29 years old who had mild COVID-19 (a few samples of this study predate the infection). Cell type and time point are not known.

This clonotype came up a few times. The chain has TRBV5-1 and TRBJ2-1; TRBD1 might be the D (5 bases). Germline CDR1 and CDR2: SGHRS and YFSETQ. Trimming stripped 1 base from V and 0 bases from J, with 11 bases between. This CDR3 has 16 residues. The CDR3 spells CASSLTGPSSYNEQFF. CDR3 DNA sequence: TGCGCCAGCAGCTTGACAGGACCAAGCTCCTACAATGAGCAGTTCTTC.

This rearrangement joins TRBV30 to TRBJ1-5; D is ambiguous. Between the trimmed V and J ends, which lost 3 bases and 5 bases, there was a span of 11 bases. CDR1 and CDR2 from the germline V gene are GTSNPN and SVGIG (reference sequence). The CDR3 has 13 amino acids. The CDR3 loop reads CAWRSGAHQPQHF. The CDR3 nucleotides read TGTGCCTGGAGATCCGGAGCACATCAGCCCCAGCATTTT.

Concerning this clonotype itself: Sequence at one end of the junction differs from germline and may be a read error. V gene TRBV9 combines with J gene TRBJ2-3, with D perhaps given as TRBD1 or TRBD2 (6 bases each). The CDR3 is 13 amino acids. Germline V lookup: CDR1 SGDLS, CDR2 YYNGEE. CDR3 protein: CASSVGGADAQYF. CDR3 DNA sequence: TGTGCCAGCAGCGTAGGGGGGGCAGATGCGCAGTATTTT. Full variable domain (remainder filled in from reference TRBV9 and TRBJ2-3): DSGVTQTPKHLITATGQRVTLRCSPRSGDLSVYWYQQSLDQGLQFLIQYYNGEERAKGNILERFSAQQFPDLHSELNLSSLELGDSALYFCASSVGGADAQYFGPGTRLTVL.

This chain links TRBV11-2 with TRBJ2-3, with D possibly being TRBD1 or TRBD2 (6 bases each). This CDR3 spans 17 amino acids. V dropped 5 bases and J dropped 5 bases, with 23 bases sitting between them. Germline V gene lookup returns CDR1 SGHAT and CDR2 FQNNGV. In nucleotides, the CDR3 is TGTGCCAGCAGCCTCCAGTTTTCTAGGGGGGCGGAAGATACGCAGTATTTT. Protein: CASSLQFSRGAEDTQYF.

V and J are TRBV4-3 and TRBJ2-3, with 12 positions matching TRBD2. The trim removed 2 bases at V and 1 base at J, leaving 4 bases unmatched. This CDR3 region has 17 residues. CDR1 is LGHNA, CDR2 YSLEER, per germline. The CDR3 coding sequence is TGCGCCAGCAGCCAACCCCGGACTAGCGGGGGCACAGATACGCAGTATTTT. Translating it yields CASSQPRTSGGTDTQYF.

The CDR3, as DNA: TGCGCCAGCAGAGGAGGGGGGGTGACGGCAACTAATGAAAAACTGTTTTTT. Residues: CASRGGGVTATNEKLFF. The rearrangement uses TRBV10-2 and TRBJ1-4; D is possibly TRBD1 (6 bases). CDR1 and CDR2 (germline): WSHSY, SAAADI. The CDR3 covers 17 residues. Trimming cost V 6 bases and J 0 bases, with 17 bases left between them.

The genes are TRBV19 and TRBJ1-6; the match to TRBD1 covers 7 bases. This CDR3 comprises 15 residues. Germline V gives CDR1 LNHDA, CDR2 SQIVND (reference sequence). V lost 8 bases and J lost 7; bases outside the gene matches: 11. This chain's CDR3 is CASLISGTANSPLHF. The CDR3 DNA reads as TGTGCCAGTCTCATATCCGGGACAGCGAATTCACCCCTCCACTTT.

This clonotype was seen repeatedly, ten times or more. CDR3 DNA sequence: TGTGCCAGCACCACCCACTGGGCAGCGAGGTTTAACGTCCTGACTTTC. Translated: CASTTHWAARFNVLTF. The chain uses TRBV7-3 and TRBJ2-6; the D is unclear. Trimming took off 7 bases at V and 10 bases at J, with 23 bases between the two ends. CDR3 length: 16 amino acids. The germline CDR1 and CDR2 sequences are SGHTA and FQGTGA.

The rearrangement joins TRBV20-1 to TRBJ1-1, with TRBD1 identical over 7 bases. The CDR3 loop spans 14 amino acids. CDR1 and CDR2 from the germline V gene are DFQATT and SNEGSKA (reference sequence). With V trimmed by 0 bases and J by 5 bases, 6 bases remained unmatched. CDR3 loop: CSARDRPGGTEAFF. The CDR3 DNA is TGCAGTGCTAGAGATCGCCCAGGGGGAACTGAAGCTTTCTTT.

Ten or more counts support this clonotype. This sequence joins TRBV29-1 and TRBJ2-7; D remains unclear. The CDR3 sequence is 11 residues long. Germline V gene data show CDR1 as SQVTM and CDR2 as ANQGSEA. V was clipped by 4 bases and J by 1 base, with 5 bases between them. The CDR3 spells CSVGSSYEQYF. The CDR3 coding sequence is TGCAGCGTTGGTAGTTCCTACGAGCAGTACTTC.

V and J are TRBV27 and TRBJ1-2; D perhaps matches TRBD1 (6 bases). Trimming took off 4 bases at V and 8 bases at J, with 11 bases between the two ends. Germline V lookup: CDR1 MNHEY, CDR2 SMNVEV (reference sequence). The CDR3 loop spans 12 amino acids. The CDR3 spells CASSSGASGYTF. DNA for the CDR3: TGTGCCAGCAGTTCGGGGGCCTCCGGCTACACCTTC.

The chain couples TRBV7-9 to TRBJ1-2, with D perhaps matching TRBD1 (5 bases). Per the germline V gene, CDR1 is SEHNR and CDR2 is FQNEAQ (reference sequence). The CDR3 runs 12 residues. The V gene lost 7 bases and the J gene lost 7 bases, with 13 bases spanning the gap. The CDR3 bases are TGTGCCAGCACCTACGGGGGTCGTGGCTACACCTTC. Translation gives CASTYGGRGYTF.

This clonotype was seen many times. The chain joins TRBV3-1 to TRBJ2-2, with no clear D. The V gene lost 2 bases and the J gene lost 6 bases, with 10 bases spanning the gap. From germline, CDR1 is LGHDT and CDR2 YNNKEL (reference sequence). CDR3 length equals 14 residues. The DNA for the CDR3 is TGTGCCAGCAGCCAATTCATAGCCGCCGGGGAGCTGTTTTTT. Residues: CASSQFIAAGELFF. Filled out from reference TRBV3-1 and TRBJ2-2, the complete variable domain reads DTAVSQTPKYLVTQMGNDKSIKCEQNLGHDTMYWYKQDSKKFLKIMFSYNNKELIINETVPNRFSPKSPDKAHLNLHINSLELGDSAVYFCASSQFIAAGELFFGEGSRLTVL.

This clonotype was detected many times. The chain recombines TRBV29-1 with TRBJ2-3; 8 bases line up with TRBD2. The CDR3 consists of 15 residues. The ends lost 8 bases at V and 6 bases at J; junction bases unmatched: 16. Germline V gene data show CDR1 as SQVTM and CDR2 as ANQGSEA. The CDR3 spells CSTALGAGVGDTQYF. The CDR3 DNA sequence: TGCAGCACCGCTCTGGGAGCGGGGGTGGGGGATACGCAGTATTTT.

This clonotype has only a few counts. The chain has TRBV5-6 and TRBJ1-2; D unclear. The CDR3 is 11 residues long. The V gene lost 3 bases and the J gene lost 8 bases, with 8 bases spanning the gap. Looked up from germline, CDR1 is SGHDT and CDR2 is YYEEEE. The CDR3 region has the DNA TGTGCCAGCAGCTACATGGGAGGCTACACCTTC. Translating it yields CASSYMGGYTF.

This clonotype was observed a few times. This chain links TRBV5-5 with TRBJ2-3, with D unresolved. The V and J ends lost 0 bases and 4 bases respectively, with 9 bases between them. The germline V gene encodes CDR1 SGHKS and CDR2 YYEKEE (reference sequence). The CDR3 contains 14 residues. In DNA form, the CDR3 reads TGTGCCAGCAGCTTGGCCCCGAACTCAGATACGCAGTATTTT. Translated, it gives CASSLAPNSDTQYF.

V usage is TRBV6-2 or TRBV6-3 and J usage is TRBJ2-7, with 8 bases identical to TRBD1. Looked up from germline, CDR1 is MNHEY and CDR2 is SVGEGT. CDR3 length: 14 amino acids. With V trimmed by 5 bases and J by 4 bases, 7 bases remained unmatched. The CDR3 nucleotides are TGTGCCAGCAGTCGACAGGGGACCTTATACGAGCAGTACGTC. Translated, it gives CASSRQGTLYEQYV.

The rearrangement links TRBV19 to TRBJ2-6, with 10 bases matching TRBD2. From germline, CDR1 is LNHDA and CDR2 SQIVND (reference sequence). The ends lost 6 bases at V and 0 bases at J; junction bases unmatched: 2. The CDR3 has 16 residues. CDR3 protein: CASRLAGSSGANVLTF. The CDR3 bases are TGTGCCAGTAGACTAGCGGGAAGCTCTGGGGCCAACGTCCTGACTTTC.

This clonotype showed up many times. The chain couples TRBV15 to TRBJ1-4; D unresolved. In germline, CDR1 is LNHNV, CDR2 YYDKDF (reference sequence). CDR3 size: 15 residues. Trimming stripped 0 bases from V and 6 bases from J, with 11 bases between. The CDR3 sequence is CATSRDKGWDEKLFF. CDR3 coding DNA: TGTGCCACCAGCAGAGATAAGGGCTGGGATGAAAAACTGTTTTTT.

CDR3 region: CASGTETSYEQYV. The CDR3, as DNA: TGTGCCAGCGGAACAGAGACCTCCTACGAGCAGTACGTC. The rearrangement links TRBV6-1 to TRBJ2-7, with D unclear. CDR3 length: 13 amino acids. Trimming took off 8 bases at V and 0 bases at J, with 11 bases between the two ends. Germline CDR1 is MNHNS and CDR2 is SASEGT.

This clonotype was seen a few times. The gene calls are TRBV6-5 and TRBJ1-6; the D gene is possibly TRBD1 (5 bases). Germline loops: CDR1 MNHEY, CDR2 SVGAGI. The CDR3 totals 16 residues. Between the trimmed V and J ends, which lost 0 bases and 12 bases, there was a span of 18 bases. This CDR3 reads CASSYSMVVRGRPLHF. The CDR3, as DNA: TGTGCCAGCAGTTACTCGATGGTTGTGCGGGGGAGACCCCTCCACTTT.

The rearrangement links TRBV5-1 to TRBJ1-1, with TRBD1 as a possible D gene (5 bases). The CDR3 is made up of 15 amino acids. Germline assignment: CDR1 SGHRS and CDR2 YFSETQ. Trimming removed 0 bases from V and 5 bases from J, with 14 bases in between. CDR3 protein: CASSLGHQGGTEAFF. The CDR3 region has the DNA TGCGCCAGCAGCTTGGGCCATCAGGGAGGGACTGAAGCTTTCTTT.

This clonotype was counted at least ten times. V usage is TRBV5-6 and J usage is TRBJ1-2; unclear D gene. CDR1 and CDR2 from the germline V gene are SGHDT and YYEEEE. The V end lost 0 bases, the J end lost 8 bases, and 8 bases lay between the germline ends. This CDR3 is built from 12 residues. The CDR3 region is CASSLAGRGYTF. The CDR3 region has the DNA TGTGCCAGCAGCTTGGCGGGTCGCGGCTACACCTTC.

This chain uses TRBV5-1 with TRBJ1-5; possibly TRBD1 for D (6 bases). The length of the CDR3 is 16 residues. V was trimmed by 0 bases and J by 8 bases, leaving 18 bases between them. Germline V gene sequence: CDR1 SGHRS, CDR2 YFSETQ. The CDR3 coding sequence is TGCGCCAGCAGCTTGGGACAGGAGCCAGTCAGGGAGCCCCAGCATTTT. As protein: CASSLGQEPVREPQHF.

The genes are TRBV4-3 and TRBJ2-7; 10 nucleotides align to TRBD1. The CDR3 contains 16 residues. V shed 0 bases, J shed 3 bases, and the junction held 5 bases outside the gene matches. Germline loops: CDR1 LGHNA, CDR2 YSLEER. The CDR3 spells CASSQDLGQGVYEQYF. DNA for the CDR3: TGCGCCAGCAGCCAAGATCTAGGACAGGGGGTCTACGAGCAGTACTTC.

This chain links TRBV11-2 with TRBJ2-1; 9 bases match TRBD1. There are 16 residues in the CDR3. Per the germline V gene, CDR1 is SGHAT and CDR2 is FQNNGV. The V gene end was trimmed by 3 bases and the J gene end by 0 bases; junction bases not matched to a gene: 3. CDR3: CASSFGTGSSYNEQFF. CDR3 sequence (DNA): TGTGCCAGCAGCTTCGGGACAGGGAGCTCCTACAATGAGCAGTTCTTC. Full variable domain (remainder filled in from reference TRBV11-2 and TRBJ2-1): EAGVAQSPRYKIIEKRQSVAFWCNPISGHATLYWYQQILGQGPKLLIQFQNNGVVDDSQLPKDRFSAERLKGVDSTLKIQPAKLEDSAVYLCASSFGTGSSYNEQFFGPGTRLTVL.